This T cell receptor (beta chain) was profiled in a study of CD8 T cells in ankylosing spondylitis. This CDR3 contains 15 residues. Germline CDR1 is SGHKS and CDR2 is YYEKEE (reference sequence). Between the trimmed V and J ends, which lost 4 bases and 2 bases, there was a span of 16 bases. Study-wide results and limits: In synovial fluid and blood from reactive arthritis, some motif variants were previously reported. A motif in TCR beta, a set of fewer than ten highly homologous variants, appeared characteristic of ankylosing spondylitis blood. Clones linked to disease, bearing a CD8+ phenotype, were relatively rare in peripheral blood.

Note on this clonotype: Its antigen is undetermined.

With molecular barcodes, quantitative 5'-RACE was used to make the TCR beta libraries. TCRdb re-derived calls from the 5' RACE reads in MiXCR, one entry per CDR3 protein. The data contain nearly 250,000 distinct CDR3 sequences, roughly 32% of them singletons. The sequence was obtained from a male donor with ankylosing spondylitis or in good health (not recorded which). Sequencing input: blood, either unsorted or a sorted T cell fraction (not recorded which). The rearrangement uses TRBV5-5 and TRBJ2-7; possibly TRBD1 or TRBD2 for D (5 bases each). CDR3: CASSLKGTEPYEQYF. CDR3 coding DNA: TGTGCCAGCAGCCTGAAGGGGACGGAACCCTACGAGCAGTACTTC.